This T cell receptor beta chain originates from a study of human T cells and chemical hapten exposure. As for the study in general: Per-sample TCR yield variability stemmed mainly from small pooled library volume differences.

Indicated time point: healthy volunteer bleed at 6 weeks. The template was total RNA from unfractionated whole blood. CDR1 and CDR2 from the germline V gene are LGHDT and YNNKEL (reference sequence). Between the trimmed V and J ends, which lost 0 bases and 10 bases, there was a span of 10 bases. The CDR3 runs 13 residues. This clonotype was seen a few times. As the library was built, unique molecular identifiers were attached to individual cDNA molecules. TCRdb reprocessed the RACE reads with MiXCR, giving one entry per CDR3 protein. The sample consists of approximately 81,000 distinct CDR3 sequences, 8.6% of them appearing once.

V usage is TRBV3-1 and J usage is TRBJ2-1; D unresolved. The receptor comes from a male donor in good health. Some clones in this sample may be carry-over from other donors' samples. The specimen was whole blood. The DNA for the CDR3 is TGTGCCAGCAGCCAAGATCGGCGAGGCGAGCAGTTCTTC. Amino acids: CASSQDRRGEQFF.